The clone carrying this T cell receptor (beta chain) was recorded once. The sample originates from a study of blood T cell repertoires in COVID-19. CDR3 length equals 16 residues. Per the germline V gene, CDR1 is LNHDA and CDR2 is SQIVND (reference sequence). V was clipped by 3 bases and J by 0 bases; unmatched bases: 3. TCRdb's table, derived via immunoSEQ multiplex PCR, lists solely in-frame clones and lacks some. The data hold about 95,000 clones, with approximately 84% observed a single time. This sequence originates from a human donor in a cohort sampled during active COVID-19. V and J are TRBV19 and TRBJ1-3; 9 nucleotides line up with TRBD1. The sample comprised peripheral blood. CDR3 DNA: TGTGCCAGTAGTATCGGGACAGGGAGCTCTGGAAACACCATATATTTT. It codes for CASSIGTGSSGNTIYF. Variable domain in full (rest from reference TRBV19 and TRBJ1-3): DGGITQSPKYLFRKEGQNVTLSCEQNLNHDAMYWYRQDPGQGLRLIYYSQIVNDFQKGDIAEGYSVSREKKESFPLTVTSAQKNPTAFYLCASSIGTGSSGNTIYFGEGSWLTVV.